This T cell receptor (beta chain) was identified in a study of T cell responses to AZD1222 COVID-19 vaccine. Whole-study findings and limits: Baseline seropositives among AZD1222 recipients totaled only 5 to 7. Reportedly, close to half of spike-specific TCRs are directed against unmutated variant regions. Vaccine-associated CD4 TCRs spanned spike, dominant at 160-218 and 743-854. No day 14 peak samples; only post-peak repertoires were characterized.

About this clone: The antigen is undetermined.

Measured with immunoSEQ multiplex PCR; TCRdb has only the in-frame clones, and not every one. The data hold 170,000 or so clones, with about nine tenths observed a single time. This CDR3 is built from 14 residues. Trimming cost V 6 bases and J 0 bases, with 12 bases left between them. The germline CDR1 and CDR2 sequences are SGHTS and YDEGEE. Material: peripheral blood, obtained on day 0 of AZD1222 vaccination. The chain is built from TRBV5-8 and TRBJ2-5; tentatively, D is TRBD1 (5 bases). The clonotype comes from an adult in good health. CDR3: CASTTGDYQETQYF. Here the CDR3 DNA reads TGTGCCAGCACCACAGGTGATTACCAAGAGACCCAGTACTTC.